What follows are 18 T cell receptor beta chains derived from one specimen sequenced in a study of response to subunit inactivated influenza vaccine. TCRdb re-derived calls from the RT-PCR reads in MiXCR, one entry per CDR3 protein. This sample has about 540,000 distinct CDR3 sequences, with 11% to 15% found just once. The starting material was PBMCs from blood, obtained 11 to 12 days after vaccination. The source of these receptors is a man aged 45-60 years who received an inactivated influenza vaccine.

This clonotype was picked up many times. This sequence joins TRBV5-6 and TRBJ2-1, with TRBD1 matching 9 bases. The J segment lost 6 bases and the V segment lost 4 bases, leaving 2 bases of the junction unmatched. Germline CDR1 SGHDT, CDR2 YYEEEE. The CDR3 extends over 13 amino acids. CDR3 nucleotide sequence: TGTGCCAGCAGCGGGACAGGGTCCAATGAGCAGTTCTTC. Protein product: CASSGTGSNEQFF.

This clonotype was detected only a few times. The genes are TRBV7-2 and TRBJ2-1, with D possibly TRBD1 on 6 matching bases. V lost 2 bases to trimming and J lost 0 bases, with 11 bases between them. The germline gives CDR1 SGHTA, CDR2 FQGNSA. CDR3 size: 16 residues. The CDR3 here is CASSLRQALSYNEQFF. The CDR3 DNA is TGTGCCAGCAGCTTAAGACAGGCGCTCTCCTACAATGAGCAGTTCTTC. Full variable domain (missing parts from reference TRBV7-2 and TRBJ2-1): GAGVSQSPSNKVTEKGKDVELRCDPISGHTALYWYRQSLGQGLEFLIYFQGNSAPDKSGLPSDRFSAERTGGSVSTLTIQRTQQEDSAVYLCASSLRQALSYNEQFFGPGTRLTVL.

The rearrangement joins TRBV14 to TRBJ1-2; maybe TRBD1 (6 bases). Between the trimmed V and J ends, which lost 3 bases and 1 base, there was a span of 12 bases. The CDR3 covers 15 residues. Germline CDR1 and CDR2: SGHDN and FVKESK. CDR3: CASSHGTQVNYGYTF. In DNA form, the CDR3 reads TGTGCCAGCAGCCACGGGACACAGGTTAACTATGGCTACACCTTC. Variable domain in full (rest from reference TRBV14 and TRBJ1-2): EAGVTQFPSHSVIEKGQTVTLRCDPISGHDNLYWYRRVMGKEIKFLLHFVKESKQDESGMPNNRFLAERTGGTYSTLKVQPAELEDSGVYFCASSHGTQVNYGYTFGSGTRLTVV.

This clonotype showed up many times. The chain combines TRBV7-6 with TRBJ2-5; 10 positions agree with TRBD2. V trimming: 5 bases; J trimming: 2 bases; junction bases outside the gene matches: 5. Germline V gene lookup returns CDR1 SGHVS and CDR2 FNYEAQ. The CDR3 extends over 15 amino acids. CDR3 sequence: CASSPWTSGQETQYF. CDR3 bases: TGTGCCAGCAGCCCATGGACTAGCGGACAAGAGACCCAGTACTTC.

This sequence joins TRBV6-2 or TRBV6-3 and TRBJ2-7, with 14 positions matching TRBD2. The V gene's germline CDR1 is MNHEY and CDR2 SVGEGT. The CDR3 totals 15 residues. The trim removed 7 bases at V and 5 bases at J, leaving 7 bases unmatched. The CDR3 region is CASTLTSGRANEQYF. For the CDR3, the DNA is TGTGCCAGCACCCTGACTAGCGGGAGGGCAAACGAGCAGTACTTC.

This clonotype was recorded many times. The chain joins TRBV9 to TRBJ2-1; 8 bases match TRBD1. The CDR3 extends over 15 amino acids. CDR1 and CDR2 from the germline V gene are SGDLS and YYNGEE. V lost 0 bases to trimming and J lost 12 bases; unmatched junction nucleotides: 11. The CDR3 region is CASSVEAGSRGRQFF. The CDR3 DNA reads TGTGCCAGCAGCGTAGAGGCTGGGAGCAGGGGGCGGCAGTTCTTC.

The rearrangement uses TRBV5-1 and TRBJ2-7; D might be TRBD2 (6 bases). V was cut by 2 bases and J by 2 bases, with 8 bases left in between. CDR1 is SGHRS, CDR2 YFSETQ, per germline. This CDR3 has 13 residues. CDR3 nucleotide sequence: TGCGCCAGCAGCTTCAGGGAGGCCTACGAGCAGTACTTC. As protein: CASSFREAYEQYF.

Many counts were recorded for this clonotype. CDR3 coding DNA: TGTGCCAGCAGCGGACAGAGCTCCTACGAGCAGTACTTC. It specifies CASSGQSSYEQYF. This rearrangement joins TRBV3-1 to TRBJ2-7; tentatively, D is TRBD1 (6 bases). V was cut by 5 bases and J by 0 bases, with 8 bases left in between. The CDR3 is 13 residues long. From germline, CDR1 is LGHDT and CDR2 YNNKEL (reference sequence).

The gene calls are TRBV6-5 and TRBJ1-1, with D perhaps matching TRBD1 (5 bases). Germline V gene lookup returns CDR1 MNHEY and CDR2 SVGAGI. Trimming removed 6 bases from V and 7 bases from J, with 12 bases in between. This CDR3 region has 12 residues. The CDR3 nucleotides are TGTGCCAGCAGCCGGGACTTCGGTGAAGCTTTCTTT. This gives the protein CASSRDFGEAFF.

This clonotype was seen once. J is TRBJ1-3 and V is TRBV5-6; D gene unclear. V was pared by 4 bases and J by 0 bases, with 8 bases between. This CDR3 is built from 14 residues. CDR1 and CDR2 (germline): SGHDT, YYEEEE. DNA for the CDR3: TGTGCCAGCAGCCTGGATTACTCTGGAAACACCATATATTTT. Translated: CASSLDYSGNTIYF.

This clonotype was observed a few times. The CDR3 here is CASSFLWESTDTQYF. CDR3 DNA sequence: TGTGCCAGCAGTTTCCTGTGGGAAAGCACAGATACGCAGTATTTT. The rearrangement joins TRBV28 to TRBJ2-3; unclear D gene. Germline CDR1 is MDHEN and CDR2 is SYDVKM. The CDR3 extends over 15 amino acids. With 3 bases removed from V and 0 bases from J, the gap between germline ends came to 10 bases.

The DNA for the CDR3 is TGTGCCAGCAGTTTCGGTGATGGATATTCACCCCTCCACTTT. As protein: CASSFGDGYSPLHF. The V gene is TRBV12-3 or TRBV12-4, the J gene TRBJ1-6; D gene ambiguous. This CDR3 has 14 amino acids. V lost 3 bases and J lost 8, with 11 bases in between.

This clonotype showed up just a few times. CDR3 coding DNA: TGTGCCAGCAGTTTACGGGTAGGAATTCAAGAGACCCAGTACTTC. Encoded protein: CASSLRVGIQETQYF. The J gene is TRBJ2-5, the V gene TRBV12-3 or TRBV12-4, with no clear D. With 2 bases removed from V and 2 bases from J, the gap between germline ends came to 12 bases. The CDR3 covers 15 residues.

In this sample, this clonotype turned up many times. V usage is TRBV21-1 and J usage is TRBJ2-3; the table gives TRBD1 as D, unverified against the DNA. TRBV21-1 is tagged as a pseudogene. CDR3 length equals 15 residues. Written as DNA, the CDR3 is TGTGCCAGCAGCCCCCCAGGTCTCAGCACAGATACGCAGTATTTT. Residues: CASSPPGLSTDTQYF.

There are a few counts of this clonotype. CDR3 amino acids: CSARDIRGNQPQHF. In nucleotides, the CDR3 is TGCAGTGCTAGAGATATTCGGGGAAATCAGCCCCAGCATTTT. The chain is built from TRBV20-1 and TRBJ1-5; no reliable D call. Per germline, CDR1 DFQATT and CDR2 SNEGSKA (reference sequence). Trimming took off 0 bases at V and 4 bases at J, with 10 bases between the two ends. The CDR3 covers 14 residues.

The chain employs TRBV5-6 and TRBJ2-7; D perhaps matches TRBD1 (6 bases). Germline V gene lookup returns CDR1 SGHDT and CDR2 YYEEEE. The CDR3 totals 13 residues. Between the trimmed V and J ends, which lost 2 bases and 6 bases, there was a span of 12 bases. As DNA, the CDR3 is TGTGCCAGCAGCTTAGGAAAGGGGGTCGAGCAGTACTTC. The encoded protein is CASSLGKGVEQYF.

The sample holds a few counts of this clonotype. V is TRBV7-6 and J is TRBJ2-5, with D tentatively TRBD1 or TRBD2 (5 bases each). V was clipped by 3 bases and J by 5 bases, with 19 bases between them. Germline CDR1 is SGHVS and CDR2 is FNYEAQ. The CDR3 contains 16 residues. The CDR3 here is CASSLATGTHRETQYF. CDR3 nucleotide sequence: TGTGCCAGCAGCTTGGCTACCGGGACCCACAGGGAGACCCAGTACTTC.

The J gene is TRBJ1-4, the V gene TRBV10-2, with a tentative D call TRBD1 (6 bases). CDR3 length: 14 amino acids. CDR1 WSHSY and CDR2 SAAADI come from the germline V gene. Trimming cost V 7 bases and J 3 bases, with 12 bases left between them. CDR3: CASKGGIANEKLFF. The CDR3 DNA reads TGCGCCAGCAAAGGGGGTATTGCTAATGAAAAACTGTTTTTT.